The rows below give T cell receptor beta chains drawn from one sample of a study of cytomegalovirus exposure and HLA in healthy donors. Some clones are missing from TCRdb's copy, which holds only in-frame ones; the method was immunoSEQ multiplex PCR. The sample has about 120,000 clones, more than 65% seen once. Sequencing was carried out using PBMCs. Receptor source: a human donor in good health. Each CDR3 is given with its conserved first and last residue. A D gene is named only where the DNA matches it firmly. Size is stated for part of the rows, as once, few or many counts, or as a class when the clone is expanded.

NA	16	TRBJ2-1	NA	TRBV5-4	TGTGCCACCCAACTGGAGGCAGAAACATCCTACAATGAGCAGTTCTTC	CATQLEAETSYNEQFF
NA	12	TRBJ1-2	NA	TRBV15	TGTGCCACCAGCCGCAGGATGGATGGCTACACCTTC	CATSRRMDGYTF
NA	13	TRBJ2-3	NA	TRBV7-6	TGTGCCAGCAGCTCCACTAACACAGATACGCAGTATTTT	CASSSTNTDTQYF
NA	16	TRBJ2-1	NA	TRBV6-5	TGTGCCAGCAGTTCCCACAGGGTCAGTAGCGTCAATGAGCAGTTCTTC	CASSSHRVSSVNEQFF
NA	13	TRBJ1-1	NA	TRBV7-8	TGTGCCAGCAGCGAAACAGGGAACACTGAAGCTTTCTTT	CASSETGNTEAFF
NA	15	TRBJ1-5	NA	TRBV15	TGTGCCACCAGCAGAGATGGCAGGGGCAATCAGCCCCAGCATTTT	CATSRDGRGNQPQHF
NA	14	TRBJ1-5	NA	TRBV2	TGTGCCAGCAGTTGGGACTCCGGGGGTCAGCCCCAGCATTTT	CASSWDSGGQPQHF
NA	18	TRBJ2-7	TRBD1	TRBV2	TGTGCCAGCAAAAGGGACAGGGGACGGAGTGGTGGTGTTGGGGCGCAGTACTTC	CASKRDRGRSGGVGAQYF
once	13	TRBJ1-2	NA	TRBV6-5	TGTGCCAGCAGTGATCCCAGGTATATTGGCTACACCTTC	CASSDPRYIGYTF
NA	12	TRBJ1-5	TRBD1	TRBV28	TGTGCCAGCAGGACAGGGCGGGGGCCCCAGCATTTT	CASRTGRGPQHF
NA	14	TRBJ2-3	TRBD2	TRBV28	TGTGCCAGTAAACTAGCGGGGGGCACAGATACGCAGTATTTT	CASKLAGGTDTQYF
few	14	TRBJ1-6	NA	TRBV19	TGTGCCAGTAGTAGGGCAGGGAATAATTCACCCCTCCACTTT	CASSRAGNNSPLHF
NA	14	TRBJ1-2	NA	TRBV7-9	TGTGCCAGCAGGAATGAATCAGGGGTACGTGGCTACACCTTC	CASRNESGVRGYTF
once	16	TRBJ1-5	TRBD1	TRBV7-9	TGTGCCAGCAGCGACAGGGGCCAGGGGATCAATCAGCCCCAGCATTTT	CASSDRGQGINQPQHF
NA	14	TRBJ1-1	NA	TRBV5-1	TGCGCCAGCAGCTCCGAATGGCTGAACACTGAAGCTTTCTTT	CASSSEWLNTEAFF
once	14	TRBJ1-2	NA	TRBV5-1	TGCGCCAGCAGCTTGGAGGCGGCTAACTATGGCTACACCTTC	CASSLEAANYGYTF
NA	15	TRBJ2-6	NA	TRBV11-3	TGTGCCAGCAGCTTCCTGGGGGCCGGGGCCAACGGCCTGACTTTC	CASSFLGAGANGLTF
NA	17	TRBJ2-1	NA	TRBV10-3	TGTGCCATCAGCCGGGACACTCCACCCCTAAGCTACAATGAGCAGTTCTTC	CAISRDTPPLSYNEQFF
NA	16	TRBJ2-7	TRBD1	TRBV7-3	TGTGCCAGCAGCTTATCCCCAGGACAGGGTATCTACGAGCAGTACTTC	CASSLSPGQGIYEQYF
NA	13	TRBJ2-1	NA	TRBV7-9	TGTGCCAGCAGCTACGAGCCTTACAATGAGCAGTTCTTC	CASSYEPYNEQFF
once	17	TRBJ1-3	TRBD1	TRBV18	TGTGCCAGCTCACTCCCCGGGACAGGTGACTCTGGAAACACCATATATTTT	CASSLPGTGDSGNTIYF
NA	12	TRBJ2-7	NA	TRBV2	TGTGCCAGCAGTCGGACAGCCTACGAGCAGTACTTC	CASSRTAYEQYF
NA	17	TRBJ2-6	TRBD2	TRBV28	TGTGCCAGCAGTTTTGGCGGGAGAAGGTCTGGGGCCAACGGCCTGACTTTC	CASSFGGRRSGANGLTF
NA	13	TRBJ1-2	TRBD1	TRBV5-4	TGTGCCAGCAGTGGCAGGGGGGAAGATGGCTACACCTTC	CASSGRGEDGYTF
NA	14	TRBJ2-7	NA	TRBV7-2	TGTGCCAGCAGCTTAGGCAGGAACTCCTACGAGCAGTACTTC	CASSLGRNSYEQYF
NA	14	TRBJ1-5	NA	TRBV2	TGTGCCAGCAGTCCTCTTAACGCGGATCAGCCCCAGCATTTT	CASSPLNADQPQHF
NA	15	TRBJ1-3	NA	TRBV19	TGTGCCAGTAGTCTTGTGGCCAGGGGTGAAAACACCATATATTTT	CASSLVARGENTIYF